This TCR beta chain is drawn from a study of T cell clones after liver transplantation. Study details: In this trial, immunosuppression withdrawal was attempted within 2 years of liver transplant. Three of eight recipients were HCV-positive; others had non-autoimmune, non-viral indications.

V was clipped by 1 base and J by 8 bases; unmatched bases: 11. Germline V gene sequence: CDR1 SGHTA, CDR2 FQGNSA. This CDR3 has 16 amino acids. The repertoire was sequenced with immunoSEQ multiplex PCR; TCRdb's copy has only in-frame clones and lacks some. The sample has 70,000 to 80,000 clones; roughly 90% are singletons. The chain carries TRBV7-2 and TRBJ2-1; TRBD2 aligns across 7 bases. The clonotype originates from a human donor who received a liver transplant. The sample here was CD4+ T cells from blood, taken before liver transplant. The CDR3 coding sequence is TGTGCCAGCAGCTTAGTCTCCTCCGGGAGGACGGATGAGCAGTTCTTC. Protein product: CASSLVSSGRTDEQFF.